The T cell receptor (beta chain) described here comes from a study of cytomegalovirus exposure and HLA in healthy donors. 13 Jbeta primers and 60 Vbeta primers were used for the PCR. The table came from immunoSEQ multiplex PCR; TCRdb's copy has only in-frame clones and leaves some out. The sample lists some 150,000 clones, around 82% seen once, with about 2.2% in the top ten. Worth noting for this clone: The antigen is unknown.

Germline CDR1 LNHNV, CDR2 YYDKDF (reference sequence). The V segment lost 0 bases and the J segment 7 bases; nucleotides outside the gene matches: 3. CDR3 length: 16 residues. Notes on the study in general: A later examination showed that TCR association rates differed by HLA locus, with DRB1 most and HLA-C fewest.

V is TRBV15 and J is TRBJ2-1; 13 bases match TRBD2. The sequencing sample was made of PBMCs. The sequence was obtained from a man between 50 and 59 years old in good health and CMV-seronegative. The CDR3 here is CATSRELAGGLNEQFF. The CDR3 bases are TGTGCCACCAGCAGAGAACTAGCGGGAGGGTTGAATGAGCAGTTCTTC.